This TCR beta chain was captured in a study of T cells in Graves' hyperthyroidism and ophthalmopathy. The source material, RNA transcripts, was used to amplify TCR beta CDR3 regions. The HTBI primer set served for first-round RT-PCR of the TCR CDR3. MiXCR, run by TCRdb on the multiplex PCR reads, gives a single entry per CDR3 protein. Of 550,000 to 600,000 distinct CDR3 sequences in the sample, 14% were seen once. Trimming cost V 9 bases and J 5 bases; bases outside gene matches: 10. CDR3 size: 15 residues. Germline CDR1 is LGHDT and CDR2 is YNNKEL (reference sequence). This clonotype was counted at least ten times. Clinical symptoms, serum thyroxine and TRAb, thyroid ultrasound and orbital computed tomography together formed the diagnostic basis. Cells are PBMCs isolated from approximately 9.2 ml of fresh blood.

Sequenced: blood. This receptor was obtained from a woman aged 18-29 years with Graves' ophthalmopathy. The rearrangement joins TRBV3-1 to TRBJ2-1; 10 bases are shared with TRBD2. CDR3 DNA sequence: TGTGCCAGTAAAAGGACTGGACTAGCGGACAATGAGCAGTTCTTC. This translates into CASKRTGLADNEQFF.